This T cell receptor (beta chain) was recorded in a study of tissue T cells after allogeneic stem cell transplantation. Overall study context: Steroid-refractory graft-versus-host disease after allogeneic hematopoietic cell transplant qualified adults for prospective research-autopsy enrollment. Smaller viable blood or marrow samples skipped sorting for direct DNA extraction. Study conclusions and caveats: In patients and mice, blood and spleen missed much of tissue repertoire.

On this clone itself: The antigen is not known.

This table comes from immunoSEQ multiplex PCR, and its TCRdb copy is limited to in-frame clones, with some not included. The sample records 28,000 or so clones, about 90% being singletons. The J segment lost 4 bases and the V segment lost 6 bases, leaving 5 bases of the junction unmatched. In germline, CDR1 is MDHEN, CDR2 SYDVKM. The CDR3 is 14 amino acids. Sequences were derived from blood, sampled before transplantation. This chain uses TRBV28 with TRBJ1-4; TRBD1 aligns across 7 bases. The sequence was obtained from a male donor aged 60 or over who later had graft-versus-host disease after an allogeneic stem cell transplant. CDR3 nucleotide sequence: TGTGCCAGCAGGCCCGGGACAGTTAATGAAAAACTGTTTTTT. Encoded protein: CASRPGTVNEKLFF.